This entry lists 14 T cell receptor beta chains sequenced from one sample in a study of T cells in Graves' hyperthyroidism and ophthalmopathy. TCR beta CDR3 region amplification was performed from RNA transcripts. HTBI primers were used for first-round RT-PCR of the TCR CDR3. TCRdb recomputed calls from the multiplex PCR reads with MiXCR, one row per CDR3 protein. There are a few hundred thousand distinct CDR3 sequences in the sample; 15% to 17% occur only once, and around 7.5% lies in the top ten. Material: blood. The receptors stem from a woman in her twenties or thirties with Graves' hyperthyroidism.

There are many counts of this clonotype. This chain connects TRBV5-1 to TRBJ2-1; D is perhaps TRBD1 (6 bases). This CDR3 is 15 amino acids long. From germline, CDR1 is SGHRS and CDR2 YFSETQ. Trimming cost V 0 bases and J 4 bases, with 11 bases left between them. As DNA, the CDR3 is TGCGCCAGCAGCTTGGGCCCCGGACAGTACAATGAGCAGTTCTTC. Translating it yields CASSLGPGQYNEQFF.

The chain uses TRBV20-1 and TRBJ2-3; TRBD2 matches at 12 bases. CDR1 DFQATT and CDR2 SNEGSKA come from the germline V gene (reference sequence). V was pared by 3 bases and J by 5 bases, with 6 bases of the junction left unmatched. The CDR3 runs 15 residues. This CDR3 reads CSASSGLAGRDTQYF. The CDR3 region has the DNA TGCAGTGCTAGTTCGGGACTAGCGGGTAGAGATACGCAGTATTTT.

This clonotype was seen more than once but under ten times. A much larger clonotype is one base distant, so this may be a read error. The CDR3 is CASSRGRENERFF. The CDR3 DNA reads TGTGCCAGCAGCCGGGGTCGGGAAAATGAGCGGTTCTTC. The chain employs TRBV7-3 and TRBJ2-1; D may be TRBD2 (5 bases). Germline loops: CDR1 SGHTA, CDR2 FQGTGA. This CDR3 spans 13 amino acids. Together with reference TRBV7-3 and TRBJ2-1, the CDR3 gives the full variable domain: GAGVSQTPSNKVTEKGKYVELRCDPISGHTALYWYRQSLGQGPEFLIYFQGTGAADDSGLPNDRFFAVRPEGSVSTLKIQRTERGDSAVYLCASSRGRENERFFGPGTRLTVL.

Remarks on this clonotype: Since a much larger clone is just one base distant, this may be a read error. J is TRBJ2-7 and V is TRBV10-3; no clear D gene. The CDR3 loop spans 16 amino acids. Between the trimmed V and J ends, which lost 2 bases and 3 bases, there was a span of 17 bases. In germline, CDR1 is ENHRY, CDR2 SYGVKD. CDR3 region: CAISEPLPNSDYEQYF. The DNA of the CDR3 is TGTGCCATCAGTGAGCCCCTTCCGAACTCGGACTACGAGCAGTACTTC.

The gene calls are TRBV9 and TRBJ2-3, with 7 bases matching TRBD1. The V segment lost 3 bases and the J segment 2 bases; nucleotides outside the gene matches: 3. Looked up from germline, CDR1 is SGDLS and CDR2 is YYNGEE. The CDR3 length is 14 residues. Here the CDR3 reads CASSATGITDTQYF. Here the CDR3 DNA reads TGTGCCAGCAGCGCGACAGGGATCACAGATACGCAGTATTTT. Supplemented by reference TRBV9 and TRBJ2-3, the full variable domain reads DSGVTQTPKHLITATGQRVTLRCSPRSGDLSVYWYQQSLDQGLQFLIQYYNGEERAKGNILERFSAQQFPDLHSELNLSSLELGDSALYFCASSATGITDTQYFGPGTRLTVL.

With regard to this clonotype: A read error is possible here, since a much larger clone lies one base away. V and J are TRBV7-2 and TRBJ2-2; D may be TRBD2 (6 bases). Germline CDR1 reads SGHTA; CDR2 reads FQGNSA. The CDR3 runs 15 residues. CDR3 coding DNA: TGTGCCAGCAGCGCGCGGACCCGCGGGACCGGGGAGCTGTCTTTT. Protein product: CASSARTRGTGELSF.

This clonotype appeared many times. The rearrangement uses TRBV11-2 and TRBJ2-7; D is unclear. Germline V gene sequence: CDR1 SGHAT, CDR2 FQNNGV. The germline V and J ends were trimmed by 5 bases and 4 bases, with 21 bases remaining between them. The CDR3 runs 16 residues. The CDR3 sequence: CASSQTFSSDMYEQYF. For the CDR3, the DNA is TGTGCCAGCAGCCAGACCTTTAGCTCTGACATGTACGAGCAGTACTTC.

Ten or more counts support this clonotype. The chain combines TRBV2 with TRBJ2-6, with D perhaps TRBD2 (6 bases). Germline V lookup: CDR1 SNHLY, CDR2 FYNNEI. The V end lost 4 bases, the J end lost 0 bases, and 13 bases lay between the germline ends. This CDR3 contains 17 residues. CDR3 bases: TGTGCCAGCAGTGCGGAAATTAGCGGCTCTGGGGCCAACGTCCTGACTTTC. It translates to CASSAEISGSGANVLTF.

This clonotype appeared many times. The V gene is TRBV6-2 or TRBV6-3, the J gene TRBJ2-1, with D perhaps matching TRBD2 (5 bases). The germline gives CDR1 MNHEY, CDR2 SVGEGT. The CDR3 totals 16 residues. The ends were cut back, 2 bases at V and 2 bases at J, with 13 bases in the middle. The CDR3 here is CASSYRTANTYNEQFF. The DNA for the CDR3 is TGTGCCAGCAGTTACCGGACTGCAAATACCTACAATGAGCAGTTCTTC.

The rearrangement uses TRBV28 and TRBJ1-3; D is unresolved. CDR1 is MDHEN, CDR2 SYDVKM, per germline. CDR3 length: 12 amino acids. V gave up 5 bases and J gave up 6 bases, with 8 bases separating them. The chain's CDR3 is CASSPPENTIYF. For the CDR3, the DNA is TGTGCCAGCAGTCCCCCCGAAAACACCATATATTTT.

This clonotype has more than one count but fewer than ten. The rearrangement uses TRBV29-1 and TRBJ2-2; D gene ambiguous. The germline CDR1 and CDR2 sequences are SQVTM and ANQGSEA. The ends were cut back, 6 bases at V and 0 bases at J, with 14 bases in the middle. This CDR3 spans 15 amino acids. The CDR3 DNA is TGCAGCGTATGGGGTTTGGGTCCGAACACCGGGGAGCTGTTTTTT. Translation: CSVWGLGPNTGELFF.

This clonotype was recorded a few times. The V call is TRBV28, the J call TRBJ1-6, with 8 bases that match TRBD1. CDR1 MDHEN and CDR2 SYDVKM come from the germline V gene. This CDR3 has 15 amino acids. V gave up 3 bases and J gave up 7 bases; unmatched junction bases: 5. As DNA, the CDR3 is TGTGCCAGCAGTTTGGACAGGGAGTGGAATTCACCCCTCCACTTT. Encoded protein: CASSLDREWNSPLHF.

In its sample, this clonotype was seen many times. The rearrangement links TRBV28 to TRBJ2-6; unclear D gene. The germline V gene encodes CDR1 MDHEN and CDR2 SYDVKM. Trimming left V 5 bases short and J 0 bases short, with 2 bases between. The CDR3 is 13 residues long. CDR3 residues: CASSDSGANVLTF. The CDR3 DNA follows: TGTGCCAGCAGTGACTCTGGGGCCAACGTCCTGACTTTC. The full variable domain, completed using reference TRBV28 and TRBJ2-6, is DVKVTQSSRYLVKRTGEKVFLECVQDMDHENMFWYRQDPGLGLRLIYFSYDVKMKEKGDIPEGYSVSREKKERFSLILESASTNQTSMYLCASSDSGANVLTFGAGSRLTVL.

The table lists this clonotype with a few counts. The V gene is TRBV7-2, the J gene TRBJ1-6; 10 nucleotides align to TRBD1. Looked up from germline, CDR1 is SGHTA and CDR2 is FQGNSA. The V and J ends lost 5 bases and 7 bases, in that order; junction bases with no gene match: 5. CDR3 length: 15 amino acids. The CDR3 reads CASSTGTGANSPLHF. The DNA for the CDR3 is TGTGCCAGCAGCACCGGGACAGGGGCAAATTCACCCCTCCACTTT.